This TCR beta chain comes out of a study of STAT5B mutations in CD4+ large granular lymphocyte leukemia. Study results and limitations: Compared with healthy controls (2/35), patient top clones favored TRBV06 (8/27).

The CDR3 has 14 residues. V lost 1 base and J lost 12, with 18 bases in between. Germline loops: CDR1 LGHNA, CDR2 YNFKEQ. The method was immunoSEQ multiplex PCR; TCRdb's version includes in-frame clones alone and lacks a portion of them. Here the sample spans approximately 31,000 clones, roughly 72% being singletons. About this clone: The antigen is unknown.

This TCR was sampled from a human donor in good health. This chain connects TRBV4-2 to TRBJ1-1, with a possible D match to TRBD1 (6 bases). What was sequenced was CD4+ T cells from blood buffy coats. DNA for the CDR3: TGTGCCAGCAGCCAAGTTTGGGACCTCAGGGGAACTTTCTTT. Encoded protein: CASSQVWDLRGTFF.